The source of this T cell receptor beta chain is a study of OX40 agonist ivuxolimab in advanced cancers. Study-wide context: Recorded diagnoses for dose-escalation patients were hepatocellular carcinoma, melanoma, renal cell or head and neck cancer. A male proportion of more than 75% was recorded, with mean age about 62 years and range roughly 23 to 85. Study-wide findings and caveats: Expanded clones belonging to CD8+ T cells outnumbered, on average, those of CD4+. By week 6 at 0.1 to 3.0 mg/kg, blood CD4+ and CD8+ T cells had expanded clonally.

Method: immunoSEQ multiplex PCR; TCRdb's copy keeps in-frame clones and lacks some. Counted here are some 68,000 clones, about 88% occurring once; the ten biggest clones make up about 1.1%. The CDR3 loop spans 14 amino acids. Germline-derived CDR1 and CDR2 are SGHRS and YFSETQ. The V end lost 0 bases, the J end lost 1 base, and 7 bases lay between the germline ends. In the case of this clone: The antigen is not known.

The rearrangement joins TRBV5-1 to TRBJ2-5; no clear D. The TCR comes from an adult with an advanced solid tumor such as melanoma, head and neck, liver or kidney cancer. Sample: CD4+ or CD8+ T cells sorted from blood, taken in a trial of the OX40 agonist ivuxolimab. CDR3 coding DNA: TGCGCCAGCAGCTTGGGAGGATCCCAAGAGACCCAGTACTTC. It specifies CASSLGGSQETQYF.